A selection of T cell receptor beta chains follows, all from one sample in a study of T cell repertoires in aging, cancer and after chemotherapy. TCRdb independently ran MiXCR on the multiplex PCR reads; one entry per CDR3 protein. The sample holds about 5,400 distinct CDR3 sequences, approximately 40% seen once. Sequencing was carried out using blood. These receptor sequences come from a human donor in good health. Each CDR3 is given with its conserved first and last residue. The D gene is left open where the match is weak. A clone size is listed for some rows: how often the clone was seen (once, few, many), or a class if it is expanded.

V gene	D gene	J gene	clone size	CDR3 DNA	CDR3 protein
TRBV20-1	-	TRBJ2-1	-	TGCAGTGCTAGTGGACACTGGGGACACAATGAGCAGTTCTTC	CSASGHWGHNEQFF
TRBV29-1	TRBD2	TRBJ2-3	medium-sized	TGCAGCGCTGAGACTAGCATGGGCACAGATACGCAGTATTTT	CSAETSMGTDTQYF
TRBV10-3	-	TRBJ1-4	-	TGTGCCAGCAGTTACGGGGGGGTTGCCACTAATGAAAAACTGTTTTTT	CASSYGGVATNEKLFF
TRBV11-2	TRBD1	TRBJ1-1	-	TGTGCCAGCAGCAGCCAGGGGGTAGACACTGAAGCTTTCTTT	CASSSQGVDTEAFF
TRBV7-2	TRBD2	TRBJ2-7	-	TGTGCCAGCAGCTTCACTCTCGGGACTATCTACGAGCAGTACTTC	CASSFTLGTIYEQYF
TRBV5-4	-	TRBJ1-1	few	TGTGCCAGCAGCTTGTTTGCTGAGAACACTGAAGCTTTCTTT	CASSLFAENTEAFF
TRBV18	TRBD1	TRBJ1-2	-	TGTGCCAGCTCACCAACAGGGGCCTATGGCTACACCTTC	CASSPTGAYGYTF
TRBV30	-	TRBJ1-6	-	TGTGCCTGGAGTCTTGACAGCCTTAATTCACCCCTCCACTTT	CAWSLDSLNSPLHF
TRBV12-3/TRBV12-4	-	TRBJ1-1	-	TGTGCCAGCAGTTTAAATTTCGGGCAATCAGAGGTGGACACTGAAGCTTTCTTT	CASSLNFGQSEVDTEAFF
TRBV12-3/TRBV12-4	-	TRBJ1-2	few	TGTGCCAGCAGTTTCATCCGGGGATCGAGTGGCTACACCTTC	CASSFIRGSSGYTF
TRBV5-5	-	TRBJ1-4	few	TGTGCCAGCAGCCCTCGCCGACAGGTTTCGACTACAACTAATGAAAAACTGTTTTTT	CASSPRRQVSTTTNEKLFF
TRBV6-5	-	TRBJ1-6	few	TGTGCCAGCAGTAGAGAGCCTATGGGTTCACCCCTCCACTTT	CASSREPMGSPLHF
TRBV27	-	TRBJ2-2	-	TGTTCGATCCCTCCTTTTGACCCTTCCGAGGGCACCGGGGAGCTGTTTTTT	CSIPPFDPSEGTGELFF
TRBV27	-	TRBJ2-1	few	TGTGCCAGCAGTACAGACAGACTGTTAAATGAGCAGTTCTTC	CASSTDRLLNEQFF
TRBV19	TRBD2	TRBJ2-1	few	TGTGCCAGTAGACCCCTAGCGGGGGGGCGTATTGAGCAGTTCTTC	CASRPLAGGRIEQFF
TRBV29-1	-	TRBJ2-7	-	TGCAGCGTTGTCGAAGGGGCGGCGGGAGAGCAGTACTTC	CSVVEGAAGEQYF
TRBV5-4	TRBD1	TRBJ1-2	few	TGTGCCAGCAGCTGGGACAGAGAATATGGCTACACCTTC	CASSWDREYGYTF
TRBV27	TRBD2	TRBJ2-3	-	TGTGCCAGCAGTTTCTCCTCGGGGCGGGGGGGCATGTGGGATACGCAGTATTTT	CASSFSSGRGGMWDTQYF
TRBV11-1	TRBD1	TRBJ1-2	medium-sized	TGTGCCAGCAGCATCCTAGACAGGGAAGGCTACACCTTC	CASSILDREGYTF
TRBV7-6	-	TRBJ2-2	few	TGTGCCAGCAGCTTAGGTCCCGGGACTGACGGGGAGCTGTTTTTT	CASSLGPGTDGELFF
TRBV6-4	TRBD1	TRBJ2-1	-	TGTGCCAGCAGTGACGGGACAGGGGGCAATGAGCAGTTCTTC	CASSDGTGGNEQFF
TRBV30	TRBD2	TRBJ2-7	-	TGTGCCTGGAACCCACTAGCGGGGGGTTCCTACGAGCAGTACTTC	CAWNPLAGGSYEQYF
TRBV6-5	TRBD2	TRBJ2-7	few	TGTGCCAGCCAGCGGGGGGCCTCCTACGAGCAGTACTTC	CASQRGASYEQYF
TRBV19	TRBD1	TRBJ1-5	few	TGTGCCAGTAGTTCCCGGGACAGAAATCAGCCCCAGCATTTT	CASSSRDRNQPQHF
TRBV28	TRBD1	TRBJ2-7	once	TGTGCCAGCAGTTTCGGGACAGCTTCCTACGAGCAGTACTTC	CASSFGTASYEQYF
TRBV7-2	-	TRBJ2-5	-	TGTGCCAGCAGCCCTAACCCGGGTTCCCAAGAGACCCAGTACTTC	CASSPNPGSQETQYF
TRBV7-9	-	TRBJ2-3	-	TGTGCCAGCAGCTTTGACACAGATACGCAGTATTTT	CASSFDTDTQYF
TRBV5-1	-	TRBJ1-6	-	TGCGCCAGCAGCCCCGATAGGGGGGGCAAGAATTCACCCCTCCACTTT	CASSPDRGGKNSPLHF
TRBV6-2/TRBV6-3	TRBD2	TRBJ2-2	few	TGTGCCAGCACGTCACGGGGGGTTGGTCGGTACGGGGAGCTGTTTTTT	CASTSRGVGRYGELFF
TRBV19	-	TRBJ1-1	-	TGTGCCAGTAGTATGGGTCTGAACACTGAAGCTTTCTTT	CASSMGLNTEAFF
TRBV30	TRBD1	TRBJ1-6	-	TGTGCCTGGAAAACGACAGGGATCTCACCCCTCCACTTT	CAWKTTGISPLHF
TRBV6-4	-	TRBJ2-1	-	TGTGCCAGCAGTGACTCTTATCGTCTCCAAGAGCAGTTCTTC	CASSDSYRLQEQFF
TRBV20-1	TRBD2	TRBJ2-2	-	TGCAGTGCTAGGACTAGCGGGGGGGGCACCGGGGAGCTGTTTTTT	CSARTSGGGTGELFF
TRBV29-1	-	TRBJ1-2	medium-sized	TGCAGCGTTGAAGATCTTGACTATGGCTACACCTTC	CSVEDLDYGYTF
TRBV27	-	TRBJ2-1	-	TGTGCCAGCAGTTTATCGGACCCCGGGCTAAGCTCCTACAATGAGCAGTTCTTC	CASSLSDPGLSSYNEQFF
TRBV6-8	-	TRBJ2-1	-	TGTGCCAGCAGCTCAGGGGAAAGCAATGAGCAGTTCTTC	CASSSGESNEQFF
TRBV11-1	-	TRBJ1-2	few	TGTGCCAGCAGCTTAAATTCTGGGGCTAGCGGGAACTATGGCTACACCTTC	CASSLNSGASGNYGYTF
TRBV6-1	TRBD2	TRBJ2-1	-	TGTGCCAGCAGCGCAACTAGCGGGGGGGCCTACAATGAGCAGTTCTTC	CASSATSGGAYNEQFF
TRBV18	-	TRBJ2-7	-	TGTGCCAGCTCACCCCGTTTGGACTACGAGCAGTACTTC	CASSPRLDYEQYF
TRBV6-5	-	TRBJ2-3	-	TGTGCCAGCAGCCAGACTGCAGGGCGCACAGATACGCAGTATTTT	CASSQTAGRTDTQYF
TRBV4-3	TRBD1	TRBJ2-1	-	TGCGCCAGCAGCCAGGACAGGATCTCCTACAATGAGCAGTTCTTC	CASSQDRISYNEQFF
TRBV18	-	TRBJ2-2	medium-sized	TGTGCCAGCTCACCACCGACCGGGGAGCTGTTTTTT	CASSPPTGELFF
TRBV5-1	TRBD1	TRBJ1-6	-	TGCGCCAGCAGCGTGACCGTTGAGGGACAGGGTTCACCCCTCCACTTT	CASSVTVEGQGSPLHF
TRBV13	-	TRBJ1-2	-	TGTGCCAGCAGCTTAGGGACAGTTCATAACTATGGCTACACCTTC	CASSLGTVHNYGYTF
TRBV5-6	TRBD1	TRBJ1-5	few	TGTGCCAGGTTATTAGGACAGGGGATCAATCAGCCCCAGCATTTT	CARLLGQGINQPQHF
TRBV30	-	TRBJ1-2	-	TGTGCGGTGGGAAGGAGACAGGCAGCTAACTATGGCTACACCTTC	CAVGRRQAANYGYTF